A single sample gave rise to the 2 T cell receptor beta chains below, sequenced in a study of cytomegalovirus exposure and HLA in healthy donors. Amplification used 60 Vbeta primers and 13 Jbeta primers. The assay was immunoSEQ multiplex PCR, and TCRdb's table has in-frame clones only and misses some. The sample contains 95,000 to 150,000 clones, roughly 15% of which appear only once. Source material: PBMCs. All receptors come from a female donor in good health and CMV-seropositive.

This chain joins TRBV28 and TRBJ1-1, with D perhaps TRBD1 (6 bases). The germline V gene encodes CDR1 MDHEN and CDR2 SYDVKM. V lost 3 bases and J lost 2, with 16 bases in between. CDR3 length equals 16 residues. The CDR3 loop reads CASSFESGGPNTEAFF. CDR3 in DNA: TGTGCCAGCAGTTTTGAATCGGGGGGCCCCAACACTGAAGCTTTCTTT.

Written as DNA, the CDR3 is TGTGCCAGCAGCCCGGGACAGGGAAGCTATGGCTACACCTTC. As protein: CASSPGQGSYGYTF. The gene calls are TRBV5-4 and TRBJ1-2; TRBD1 aligns across 9 bases. After removal of 4 bases from V and 4 bases from J, the junction contained 5 bases not matched to a gene. Looked up from germline, CDR1 is SGHNT and CDR2 is YYREEE (reference sequence). CDR3 length: 14 residues.